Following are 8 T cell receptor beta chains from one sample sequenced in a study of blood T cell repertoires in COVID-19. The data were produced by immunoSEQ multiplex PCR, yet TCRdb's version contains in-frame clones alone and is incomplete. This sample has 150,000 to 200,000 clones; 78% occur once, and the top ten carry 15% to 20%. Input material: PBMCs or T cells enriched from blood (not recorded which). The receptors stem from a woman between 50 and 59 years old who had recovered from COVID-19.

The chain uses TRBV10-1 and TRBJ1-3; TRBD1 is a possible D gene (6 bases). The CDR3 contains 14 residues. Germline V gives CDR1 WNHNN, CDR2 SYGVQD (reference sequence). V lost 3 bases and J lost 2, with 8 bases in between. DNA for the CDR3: TGCGCCAGCAGTGATGCAGGGGCTGGAAACACCATATATTTT. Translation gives CASSDAGAGNTIYF.

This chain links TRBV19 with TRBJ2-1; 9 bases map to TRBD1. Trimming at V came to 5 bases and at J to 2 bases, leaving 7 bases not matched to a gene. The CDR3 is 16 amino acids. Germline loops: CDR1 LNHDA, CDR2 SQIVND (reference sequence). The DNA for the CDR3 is TGTGCCAGTAGTGTCGGACAGGGGTCTACCTACAATGAGCAGTTCTTC. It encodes CASSVGQGSTYNEQFF.

The CDR3 sequence is CASSLDGVDGGRPQHF. CDR3 coding DNA: TGTGCCAGCAGCTTGGATGGTGTGGACGGAGGAAGGCCCCAGCATTTT. This chain connects TRBV5-8 to TRBJ1-5; no firm D call. Trimming removed 0 bases at V and 9 bases at J, with 19 bases between. This CDR3 contains 16 residues. Germline V gene lookup returns CDR1 SGHTS and CDR2 YDEGEE.

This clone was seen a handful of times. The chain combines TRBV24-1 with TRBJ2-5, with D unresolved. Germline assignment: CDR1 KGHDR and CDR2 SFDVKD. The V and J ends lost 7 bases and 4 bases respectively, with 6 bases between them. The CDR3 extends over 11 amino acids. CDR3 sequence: CATSAGETQYF. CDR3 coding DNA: TGTGCCACCAGCGCCGGAGAGACCCAGTACTTC.

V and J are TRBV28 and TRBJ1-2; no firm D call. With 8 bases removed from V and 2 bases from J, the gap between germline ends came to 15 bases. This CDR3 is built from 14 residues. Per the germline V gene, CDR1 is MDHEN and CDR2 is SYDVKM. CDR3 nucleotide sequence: TGTGCCAGCTTCACGCCGGGAGTGAACTATGGCTACACCTTC. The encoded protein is CASFTPGVNYGYTF.

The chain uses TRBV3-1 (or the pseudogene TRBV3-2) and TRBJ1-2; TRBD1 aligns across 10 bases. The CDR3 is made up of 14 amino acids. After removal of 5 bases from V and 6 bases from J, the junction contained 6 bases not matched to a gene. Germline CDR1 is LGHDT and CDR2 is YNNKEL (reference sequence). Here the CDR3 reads CASSSGTGVDGYTF. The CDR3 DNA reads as TGTGCCAGCAGCTCCGGGACAGGGGTAGATGGCTACACCTTC.

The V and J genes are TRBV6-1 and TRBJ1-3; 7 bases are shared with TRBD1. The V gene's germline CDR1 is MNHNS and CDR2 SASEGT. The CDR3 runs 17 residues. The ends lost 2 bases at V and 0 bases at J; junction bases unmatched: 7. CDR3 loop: CASSEYVGQASGNTIYF. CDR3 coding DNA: TGTGCCAGCAGTGAATATGTCGGACAGGCCTCTGGAAACACCATATATTTT.

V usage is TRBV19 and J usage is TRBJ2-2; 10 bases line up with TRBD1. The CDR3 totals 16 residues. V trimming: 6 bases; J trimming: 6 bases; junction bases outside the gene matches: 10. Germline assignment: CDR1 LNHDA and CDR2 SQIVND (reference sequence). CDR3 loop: CASRTGGEHWAGELFF. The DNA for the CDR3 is TGTGCCAGTAGGACAGGGGGCGAGCATTGGGCCGGGGAGCTGTTTTTT.